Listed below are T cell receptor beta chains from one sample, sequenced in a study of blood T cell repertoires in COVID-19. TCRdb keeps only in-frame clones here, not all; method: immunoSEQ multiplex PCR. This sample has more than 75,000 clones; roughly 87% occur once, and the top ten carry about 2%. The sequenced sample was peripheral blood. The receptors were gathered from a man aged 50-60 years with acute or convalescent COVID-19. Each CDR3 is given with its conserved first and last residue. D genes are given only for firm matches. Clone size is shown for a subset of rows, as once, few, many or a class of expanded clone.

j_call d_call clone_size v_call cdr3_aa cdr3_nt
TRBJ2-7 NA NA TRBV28 CASAAGVHEQYF TGTGCCAGCGCGGCAGGGGTCCACGAGCAGTACTTC
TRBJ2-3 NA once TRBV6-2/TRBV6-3 CASSYKGGSSDTQYF TGTGCCAGCAGTTACAAAGGCGGGTCGTCAGATACGCAGTATTTT
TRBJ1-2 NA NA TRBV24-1 CATSDSRGGNLQGYTF TGTGCCACCAGTGATTCCAGGGGAGGGAATCTTCAGGGCTACACCTTC
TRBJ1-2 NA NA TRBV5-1 CASSPRLTSSHYGYTF TGCGCCAGCAGCCCCCGCCTGACATCTTCCCACTATGGCTACACCTTC
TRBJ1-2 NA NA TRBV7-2 CASSLAGDGYTF TGTGCCAGCAGCTTAGCAGGGGATGGCTACACCTTC
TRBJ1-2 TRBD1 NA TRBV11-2 CASSRFGQGAGGYTF TGTGCCAGCAGCCGATTTGGGCAGGGGGCTGGTGGCTACACCTTC
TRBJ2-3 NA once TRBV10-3 CAMEGVTDTQYF TGTGCCATGGAAGGGGTCACAGATACGCAGTATTTT
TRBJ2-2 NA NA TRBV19 CASSIALAPGELFF TGTGCCAGTAGTATCGCCCTAGCTCCCGGGGAGCTGTTTTTT
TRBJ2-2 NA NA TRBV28 CASARPGELFF TGTGCCAGTGCTAGGCCCGGGGAGCTGTTTTTT
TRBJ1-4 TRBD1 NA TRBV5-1 CASTEGTGANEKLFF TGCGCCAGCACCGAGGGAACAGGGGCTAATGAAAAACTGTTTTTT
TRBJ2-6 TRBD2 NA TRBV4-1 CASSPIAGARNGANVLTF TGCGCCAGCAGCCCGATAGCGGGAGCAAGAAATGGGGCCAACGTCCTGACTTTC
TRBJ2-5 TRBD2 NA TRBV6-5 CASSYSPGLALETQYF TGTGCCAGCAGTTACTCCCCAGGACTAGCTCTGGAGACCCAGTACTTC